This T cell receptor (beta chain) was captured in a study of shared clonotypes between healthy human individuals. As concerns this clone: Its target is not known.

Genomic DNA of every subset was divided equally among multiple immunoSEQ plates. Sequencing used immunoSEQ multiplex PCR; TCRdb keeps in-frame clones, though not all of them. This table holds roughly 2.6 million clones, approximately 94% found once. A CD45RA+ naive subset and a CD45RA-negative memory subset were split from CD4+ cells. V dropped 1 base and J dropped 6; count of bases not matched to a gene: 11. CDR3 length: 17 amino acids. Germline V gene lookup returns CDR1 SEHNR and CDR2 FQNEAQ (reference sequence). General study points: Sampling was confined to blood; repertoires within tissues likely differ.

The sequence derives from a young man in good health. Sequences were obtained from naive CD4+ T cells sorted from blood. Described subset: CD45RA+ positively selected. The rearrangement uses TRBV7-9 and TRBJ2-3, with 9 bases aligning to TRBD1. The chain's CDR3 is CASSLGPTQGAGDTQYF. The CDR3 DNA is TGTGCCAGCAGCTTAGGCCCCACACAGGGGGCTGGTGATACGCAGTATTTT.